The 5 T cell receptor beta chains listed next were all sequenced from one sample in a study of blood T cell repertoires in COVID-19. Data came from immunoSEQ multiplex PCR; TCRdb stores just in-frame clones and leaves some out. The sample lists about 270,000 clones; just under 85% were seen once. The sample was peripheral blood. The receptors derive from a woman aged 50 to 60 with active or convalescent COVID-19.

The rearrangement links TRBV5-1 to TRBJ2-5; TRBD2 aligns across 11 bases. The V gene end was trimmed by 5 bases and the J gene end by 1 base; junction bases not matched to a gene: 4. This CDR3 comprises 15 residues. The germline CDR1 and CDR2 sequences are SGHRS and YFSETQ. CDR3 nucleotide sequence: TGCGCCAGCAGGGCGGGACTAGCGGTCCAAGAGACCCAGTACTTC. This codes for CASRAGLAVQETQYF.

This rearrangement joins TRBV28 to TRBJ2-1, with D hard to call. V lost 6 bases and J lost 6, with 9 bases in between. CDR1 is MDHEN, CDR2 SYDVKM, per germline. The CDR3 is made up of 12 amino acids. The CDR3 DNA reads TGTGCCAGCAGCCTCATTAGCAATGAGCAGTTCTTC. This sequence encodes CASSLISNEQFF.

V usage is TRBV12-3 or TRBV12-4 and J usage is TRBJ2-5, with a possible D match to TRBD1 (6 bases). The CDR3 runs to 13 residues. V lost 3 bases and J 5 bases, leaving 10 bases between the germline ends. This CDR3 is CASSLQGWETQYF. The CDR3 nucleotides read TGTGCCAGCAGTTTGCAGGGGTGGGAGACCCAGTACTTC.

This chain links TRBV7-9 with TRBJ1-4; 8 bases match TRBD1. V was clipped by 1 base and J by 6 bases; unmatched bases: 10. Germline lookup yields CDR1 SEHNR and CDR2 FQNEAQ (reference sequence). CDR3 length equals 17 residues. CDR3 amino acids: CASSLGETGAMYEKLFF. CDR3 sequence (DNA): TGTGCCAGCAGCTTAGGCGAGACAGGGGCCATGTATGAAAAACTGTTTTTT.

This chain links TRBV6-5 with TRBJ2-3; 8 bases are shared with TRBD1. The CDR3 is 15 residues long. Germline loops: CDR1 MNHEY, CDR2 SVGAGI. V shed 6 bases, J shed 3 bases, and the junction held 8 bases outside the gene matches. The DNA of the CDR3 is TGTGCCAGCAGCTTACAGGGGGGCGATACAGATACGCAGTATTTT. Translating gives CASSLQGGDTDTQYF.